A single sample is the source of the 13 T cell receptor beta chains below, sequenced in a study of OX40 agonist ivuxolimab in advanced cancers. Here immunoSEQ multiplex PCR was the method, and the copy in TCRdb shows in-frame clones only, minus some. The table lists under 85,000 clones, around 94% of them singletons. The specimen was CD4+ or CD8+ T cells sorted from blood, collected in a trial of the OX40 agonist ivuxolimab. The receptors were gathered from an adult with an advanced solid tumor such as melanoma, head and neck, liver or kidney cancer.

This chain joins TRBV10-1 and TRBJ1-1; 10 bases fit TRBD1. Germline CDR1 is WNHNN and CDR2 is SYGVQD (reference sequence). V trimming: 0 bases; J trimming: 5 bases; junction bases outside the gene matches: 0. The CDR3 sequence is 14 residues long. The CDR3 loop is CASSESGQGTEAFF. The DNA for the CDR3 is TGCGCCAGCAGTGAGTCGGGACAGGGGACTGAAGCTTTCTTT.

V usage is TRBV4-3 and J usage is TRBJ2-1, with unresolved D. V lost 4 bases, J lost 6 bases, and 13 bases lay in between. The CDR3 loop spans 14 amino acids. CDR1 and CDR2 from the germline V gene are LGHNA and YSLEER. The chain's CDR3 is CASSLIGGSNEQFF. The CDR3 DNA is TGCGCCAGCAGCCTCATCGGTGGGTCCAATGAGCAGTTCTTC.

The rearrangement uses TRBV11-1 and TRBJ2-5; no clear D. Germline values: CDR1 SGHAT, CDR2 FQDESV (reference sequence). The CDR3 totals 13 residues. The ends were cut back, 3 bases at V and 5 bases at J, with 10 bases in the middle. The CDR3 here is CASSLWEGETQYF. As DNA, the CDR3 is TGTGCCAGCAGCTTGTGGGAAGGGGAGACCCAGTACTTC. The whole variable domain, filled in from reference TRBV11-1 and TRBJ2-5, reads EAEVAQSPRYKITEKSQAVAFWCDPISGHATLYWYRQILGQGPELLVQFQDESVVDDSQLPKDRFSAERLKGVDSTLKIQPAELGDSAMYLCASSLWEGETQYFGPGTRLLVL.

This clone has only one observation. This chain connects TRBV5-1 to TRBJ2-7; TRBD2 matches at 9 bases. This CDR3 spans 14 amino acids. Trimming removed 0 bases from V and 5 bases from J; junction bases left unmatched: 3. From germline, CDR1 is SGHRS and CDR2 YFSETQ. The DNA for the CDR3 is TGCGCCAGCAGCTTGGATAGCGGGAGTAACGAGCAGTACTTC. Translating gives CASSLDSGSNEQYF.

The V call is TRBV30, the J call TRBJ2-1; D unclear. V lost 3 bases to trimming and J lost 6 bases, with 12 bases between them. The CDR3 sequence is 13 residues long. Germline loops: CDR1 GTSNPN, CDR2 SVGIG (reference sequence). The CDR3 region is CAWSASRGNEQFF. DNA of the CDR3: TGTGCCTGGAGCGCGTCAAGAGGCAATGAGCAGTTCTTC.

V and J are TRBV27 and TRBJ2-4; TRBD1 is a possible D gene (5 bases). Germline V gives CDR1 MNHEY, CDR2 SMNVEV (reference sequence). V lost 3 bases and J lost 1, with 13 bases in between. CDR3 length: 16 amino acids. The CDR3 spells CASSFAMGLAKNIQYF. The CDR3 region has the DNA TGTGCCAGCAGTTTTGCTATGGGGCTGGCCAAAAACATTCAGTACTTC.

This chain connects TRBV7-9 to TRBJ1-2; tentative D call: TRBD1 (6 bases). V gave up 1 base and J gave up 6 bases, with 15 bases separating them. From germline, CDR1 is SEHNR and CDR2 FQNEAQ (reference sequence). The CDR3 totals 15 residues. Here the CDR3 reads CASSLGTASYHGYTF. The CDR3 coding sequence is TGTGCCAGCAGCTTAGGGACAGCTTCCTACCATGGCTACACCTTC.

The chain links TRBV7-9 to TRBJ2-1; no clear D gene. V lost 5 bases and J 0 bases, leaving 5 bases between the germline ends. This CDR3 has 13 amino acids. CDR1 SEHNR and CDR2 FQNEAQ come from the germline V gene (reference sequence). The CDR3 reads CASSAPSYNEQFF. The CDR3 region has the DNA TGTGCCAGCAGCGCCCCCTCCTACAATGAGCAGTTCTTC.

J is TRBJ2-7 and V is TRBV27, with 7 bases aligning to TRBD1. The CDR3 is made up of 14 amino acids. With 2 bases clipped from V and 2 bases from J, the junction kept 3 bases outside the gene matches. Germline CDR1 and CDR2: MNHEY and SMNVEV (reference sequence). CDR3 DNA sequence: TGTGCCAGCAGTTTAAGGACAGGAGCCTACGAGCAGTACTTC. Amino acids: CASSLRTGAYEQYF.

This chain uses TRBV2 with TRBJ1-5; 10 positions agree with TRBD1. The J segment lost 4 bases and the V segment lost 4 bases, leaving 1 base of the junction unmatched. CDR3 length equals 14 residues. Germline CDR1 is SNHLY and CDR2 is FYNNEI. The CDR3 region is CASSVGQGNQPQHF. CDR3 nucleotide sequence: TGTGCCAGCAGTGTGGGACAGGGGAATCAGCCCCAGCATTTT.

The chain joins TRBV30 to TRBJ1-3; D possibly corresponds to TRBD1 (6 bases). V was clipped by 3 bases and J by 11 bases, with 17 bases between them. The germline CDR1 and CDR2 sequences are GTSNPN and SVGIG (reference sequence). The CDR3 is 13 residues long. In nucleotides, the CDR3 is TGTGCCTGGAGGTCGCCAGGGGAACAATCCATATATTTT. Residues: CAWRSPGEQSIYF.

The chain recombines TRBV4-1 with TRBJ2-1; D may be TRBD2 (6 bases). Trimming pared 3 bases from V and 0 bases from J, leaving 12 bases between. Germline V gene lookup returns CDR1 MGHRA and CDR2 YSYEKL. The CDR3 has 16 amino acids. The CDR3 region is CASSQVADSSYNEQFF. The DNA of the CDR3 is TGCGCCAGCAGCCAGGTAGCGGATAGCTCCTACAATGAGCAGTTCTTC.

The rearrangement joins TRBV27 to TRBJ2-7; unclear D gene. The V and J ends lost 10 bases and 3 bases respectively, with 10 bases between them. The CDR3 totals 11 residues. From germline, CDR1 is MNHEY and CDR2 SMNVEV (reference sequence). The CDR3 coding sequence is TGTGCCACCAAAAACAGCTACGAGCAGTACTTC. This translates into CATKNSYEQYF.